The next 28 T cell receptor beta chains were all read from a single sample in a study of early T cells in non-severe SARS-CoV-2 infection. MiXCR, applied by TCRdb to the 5' RACE reads, yields one record per CDR3 protein. The sample consists of over 75,000 distinct CDR3 sequences, roughly 13% of them appearing once. The sample taken for sequencing was whole blood. The receptors here all came from an adult who was a healthcare worker with PCR-confirmed SARS-CoV-2 infection or an uninfected control (not recorded which).

This clonotype was recorded at least ten times. The rearrangement uses TRBV7-2 and TRBJ2-7; 11 bases are shared with TRBD2. The V gene's germline CDR1 is SGHTA and CDR2 FQGNSA. This CDR3 contains 14 residues. Losses at the gene ends were 5 bases for V and 5 bases for J; bases not matched to a gene: 5. The CDR3 region has the DNA TGTGCCAGCAGCCCGCTAGCGGGGGGAGACGAGCAGTACTTC. Protein product: CASSPLAGGDEQYF.

This clonotype was seen more than once but under ten times. J is TRBJ1-5 and V is TRBV10-2; D unclear. Germline CDR1 WSHSY, CDR2 SAAADI. This CDR3 region has 13 residues. The V end lost 5 bases, the J end lost 0 bases, and 5 bases lay between the germline ends. The CDR3 here is CASSPYSNQPQHF. CDR3 DNA: TGCGCCAGCAGTCCTTATAGCAATCAGCCCCAGCATTTT.

This clonotype was recorded many times. The V gene is TRBV6-2 or TRBV6-3, the J gene TRBJ1-1; D unclear. Germline CDR1 and CDR2: MNHEY and SVGEGT. The CDR3 has 13 amino acids. V was shortened by 2 bases and J by 10 bases, with 14 bases between the two germline ends. CDR3 loop: CASSYGRRWGAFF. Written as DNA, the CDR3 is TGTGCCAGCAGTTACGGGCGACGTTGGGGAGCTTTCTTT.

The table lists this clonotype with a few counts. Its ends do not fully match the called genes, so a read error is possible. The chain joins TRBV7-2 to TRBJ1-2; D is uncertain. The CDR3 contains 11 residues. Germline CDR1 SGHTA, CDR2 FQGNSA. CDR3 loop: CASSLARRIAF. The CDR3 DNA sequence: TGTGCCAGCAGCTTAGCTCGGAGAATAGCCTTC.

This clonotype showed up many times. This chain connects TRBV21-1 to TRBJ1-2. TRBV21-1 is a listed pseudogene. CDR3 length equals 16 residues. CDR3 nucleotide sequence: TGTGCCAGCAGCGCTGTGAGGCAGGAGATACCCTATGGCTACACCTTC. Residues: CASSAVRQEIPYGYTF.

The chain carries TRBV12-3 or TRBV12-4 and TRBJ2-7, with D unclear. This CDR3 has 11 amino acids. V gave up 1 base and J gave up 7 bases, with 5 bases separating them. The CDR3: CASSLELEQYF. For the CDR3, the DNA is TGTGCCAGCAGTTTAGAACTGGAGCAGTACTTC.

In its sample, this clonotype was seen many times. The J gene is TRBJ2-7, the V gene TRBV6-5; D is uncertain. The CDR3 has 14 residues. Germline CDR1 reads MNHEY; CDR2 reads SVGAGI. V lost 0 bases and J 2 bases, leaving 8 bases between the germline ends. The DNA for the CDR3 is TGTGCCAGCAGTTACTCGCGGACCGCCTACGAGCAGTACTTC. Its translation: CASSYSRTAYEQYF.

This clonotype was recorded many times. The rearrangement joins TRBV7-9 to TRBJ1-1; D gene uncertain. CDR3 size: 13 residues. Trimming left V 5 bases short and J 6 bases short, with 13 bases between. Germline V lookup: CDR1 SEHNR, CDR2 FQNEAQ (reference sequence). This chain's CDR3 is CASSAASRAEAFF. The CDR3 nucleotides read TGTGCCAGCAGCGCAGCCAGTAGGGCTGAAGCTTTCTTT. The whole variable domain, remainder taken from reference TRBV7-9 and TRBJ1-1, is DTGVSQNPRHKITKRGQNVTFRCDPISEHNRLYWYRQTLGQGPEFLTYFQNEAQLEKSRLLSDRFSAERPKGSFSTLEIQRTEQGDSAMYLCASSAASRAEAFFGQGTRLTVV.

V gene TRBV6-5 combines with J gene TRBJ2-1, with D perhaps matching TRBD2 (6 bases). This CDR3 spans 16 amino acids. The germline V and J ends were trimmed by 0 bases and 9 bases, with 18 bases remaining between them. CDR1 and CDR2 (germline): MNHEY, SVGAGI. The CDR3 DNA reads TGTGCCAGCAGTTACTCTCTGGGTTTGAGGGGAGGTGAGCAGTTCTTC. Translating it yields CASSYSLGLRGGEQFF.

This clonotype was observed at least ten times. The chain joins TRBV27 to TRBJ2-7; D possibly corresponds to TRBD1 (6 bases). The CDR3 length is 16 residues. CDR1 and CDR2 (germline): MNHEY, SMNVEV (reference sequence). Between the trimmed V and J ends, which lost 5 bases and 4 bases, there was a span of 21 bases. CDR3 sequence: CASSPPRKTGGYEQYF. The CDR3, as DNA: TGTGCCAGCAGTCCGCCTAGGAAGACAGGCGGATACGAGCAGTACTTC.

The rearrangement uses TRBV7-8 and TRBJ2-2, with 8 bases lining up with TRBD1. Per germline, CDR1 SGHVS and CDR2 FQNEAQ. V was pared by 3 bases and J by 4 bases, with 7 bases of the junction left unmatched. The CDR3 totals 16 residues. CDR3 loop: CASSFNRGVGTGELFF. CDR3 coding DNA: TGTGCCAGCAGCTTCAACAGGGGGGTTGGCACCGGGGAGCTGTTTTTT.

This sequence joins TRBV28 and TRBJ2-1; D possibly corresponds to TRBD2 (7 bases). Germline V gene sequence: CDR1 MDHEN, CDR2 SYDVKM. The CDR3 extends over 11 amino acids. Trimming removed 11 bases from V and 8 bases from J, with 13 bases in between. The CDR3 DNA is TGTGCCTGGGGGGGGCCCTATGAGCAGTTCTTC. Amino acid sequence: CAWGGPYEQFF.

This clonotype was seen ten or more times. The gene calls are TRBV20-1 and TRBJ1-2, with no clear D. The CDR3 runs 15 residues. Trimming stripped 1 base from V and 8 bases from J, with 20 bases between. Germline V gives CDR1 DFQATT, CDR2 SNEGSKA (reference sequence). The chain's CDR3 is CSARVDAGSGRGYTF. In DNA, the CDR3 is TGCAGTGCTAGAGTCGATGCCGGGTCCGGAAGGGGCTACACCTTC.

Ten or more counts support this clonotype. This chain uses TRBV7-2 with TRBJ1-1, with a possible D match to TRBD1 (5 bases). CDR1 is SGHTA, CDR2 FQGNSA, per germline. V was shortened by 0 bases and J by 11 bases, with 19 bases between the two germline ends. This CDR3 comprises 15 residues. CDR3 protein: CASSLASLGQGAAFF. The CDR3 bases are TGTGCCAGCAGCTTAGCTTCCTTGGGGCAGGGCGCCGCTTTCTTT.

This clonotype has ten or more counts. This rearrangement joins TRBV14 to TRBJ1-1; D not resolved. CDR3 length: 15 amino acids. Trimming stripped 4 bases from V and 1 base from J, with 13 bases between. The germline V gene has CDR1 SGHDN and CDR2 FVKESK. CDR3 sequence: CASSPDEPPNTEAFF. The CDR3 DNA reads TGTGCCAGCAGCCCAGATGAGCCCCCGAACACTGAAGCTTTCTTT.

This clonotype turned up a few times. This chain joins TRBV28 and TRBJ1-1; D perhaps matches TRBD1 (6 bases). V gave up 9 bases and J gave up 7 bases, with 15 bases separating them. Germline loops: CDR1 MDHEN, CDR2 SYDVKM. This CDR3 has 12 amino acids. CDR3: CASTGGLSEAFF. CDR3 nucleotide sequence: TGTGCCAGTACGGGGGGGCTGAGTGAAGCTTTCTTT.

The J gene is TRBJ1-2, the V gene TRBV6-5; 11 nucleotides align to TRBD1. V gave up 2 bases and J gave up 4 bases; unmatched junction bases: 9. CDR1 is MNHEY, CDR2 SVGAGI, per germline. This CDR3 has 17 amino acids. CDR3 loop: CASSYRTGGAEFYGYTF. The CDR3 DNA reads as TGTGCCAGCAGTTACAGGACAGGGGGCGCAGAATTCTATGGCTACACCTTC.

This clonotype occurred a few times. The chain links TRBV7-2 to TRBJ2-3; a possible D gene is TRBD2 (5 bases). This CDR3 is built from 14 residues. The ends were cut back, 1 base at V and 3 bases at J, with 8 bases in the middle. Germline CDR1 reads SGHTA; CDR2 reads FQGNSA. For the CDR3, the DNA is TGTGCCAGCAGCTTAGTTAGAGGGACAGATACGCAGTATTTT. Translated, it gives CASSLVRGTDTQYF.

In its sample, this clonotype was seen many times. V gene TRBV11-2 combines with J gene TRBJ1-1; no reliable D call. V lost 0 bases and J lost 5, with 4 bases in between. The germline V gene encodes CDR1 SGHAT and CDR2 FQNNGV. CDR3 size: 12 residues. The CDR3 loop is CASSLDSTEAFF. CDR3 coding DNA: TGTGCCAGCAGCTTAGATTCGACTGAAGCTTTCTTT.

This clonotype was seen repeatedly, ten times or more. The V gene is TRBV25-1, the J gene TRBJ2-1; perhaps TRBD1 as D (6 bases). Trimming stripped 2 bases from V and 6 bases from J, with 17 bases between. The CDR3 covers 16 residues. Germline CDR1 and CDR2: MGHDK and SYGVNS. CDR3 nucleotide sequence: TGTGCCAGCAGTGAAAGCTCGGGACACGGCGGCAATGAGCAGTTCTTC. The encoded protein is CASSESSGHGGNEQFF.

There are many counts of this clonotype. The germline gene is not matched at one end of the junction; a read error may be the cause. This chain links TRBV27 with TRBJ2-7; a weak D match, TRBD1 (6 bases). The CDR3 is 10 residues long. CDR1 is MNHEY, CDR2 SMNVEV, per germline (reference sequence). The CDR3 sequence is CANENPGHSF. The CDR3 nucleotides are TGTGCCAACGAAAATCCGGGACACAGCTTC.

The V gene is TRBV2, the J gene TRBJ2-7; 9 nucleotides match TRBD2. The CDR3 is 15 residues long. Germline V gene lookup returns CDR1 SNHLY and CDR2 FYNNEI. Trimming removed 3 bases from V and 3 bases from J; junction bases left unmatched: 6. The CDR3 sequence: CASSEQRGARYEQYF. The CDR3 bases are TGTGCCAGCAGTGAGCAGCGGGGGGCTCGCTACGAGCAGTACTTC.

This clonotype was observed a handful of times. The V gene is TRBV7-6, the J gene TRBJ2-5; 8 bases map to TRBD2. CDR3 size: 17 residues. V lost 5 bases, J lost 1 base, and 12 bases stayed unmatched. CDR1 SGHVS and CDR2 FNYEAQ come from the germline V gene. CDR3 nucleotide sequence: TGTGCCAGCAGCAATCGCCCGACACGGGGGGGCCAAGAGACCCAGTACTTC. Translation: CASSNRPTRGGQETQYF.

The chain links TRBV6-2 or TRBV6-3 to TRBJ2-7; 7 bases match TRBD1. CDR3 size: 13 residues. Germline CDR1 and CDR2: MNHEY and SVGEGT. V dropped 4 bases and J dropped 2; count of bases not matched to a gene: 2. The CDR3 loop is CASSSQGAYEQYF. The CDR3 nucleotides read TGTGCCAGCAGTTCCCAGGGGGCCTACGAGCAGTACTTC.

This clonotype was found many times. The chain couples TRBV7-2 to TRBJ1-2, with TRBD1 as a possible D gene (6 bases). Germline lookup yields CDR1 SGHTA and CDR2 FQGNSA. Trimming cost V 6 bases and J 4 bases, with 18 bases left between them. The CDR3 extends over 15 amino acids. The CDR3 nucleotides are TGTGCCAGCAGGCCGTTCCAGGGGACGGGCTATGGCTACACCTTC. Translated: CASRPFQGTGYGYTF.

The chain recombines TRBV19 with TRBJ1-5; unclear D gene. CDR1 LNHDA and CDR2 SQIVND come from the germline V gene (reference sequence). V was clipped by 1 base and J by 1 base, with 8 bases between them. This CDR3 comprises 15 residues. This CDR3 reads CASSIGAVSNQPQHF. In DNA, the CDR3 is TGTGCCAGTAGTATAGGTGCAGTAAGCAATCAGCCCCAGCATTTT. The complete variable domain, with remaining parts taken from reference TRBV19 and TRBJ1-5, reads DGGITQSPKYLFRKEGQNVTLSCEQNLNHDAMYWYRQDPGQGLRLIYYSQIVNDFQKGDIAEGYSVSREKKESFPLTVTSAQKNPTAFYLCASSIGAVSNQPQHFGDGTRLSIL.

The sample holds a few counts of this clonotype. The V and J genes are TRBV27 and TRBJ1-2, with D uncertain. CDR1 and CDR2 (germline): MNHEY, SMNVEV (reference sequence). V lost 3 bases to trimming and J lost 7 bases, with 15 bases between them. There are 14 residues in the CDR3. In DNA, the CDR3 is TGTGCCAGCAGTTTGTCGCGGGCCGCGCGTGGCTACACCTTC. It is translated as CASSLSRAARGYTF.

The table lists this clonotype with a few counts. V and J are TRBV7-6 and TRBJ2-7; D is unclear. The CDR3 totals 14 residues. CDR1 and CDR2 from the germline V gene are SGHVS and FNYEAQ. V was pared by 3 bases and J by 3 bases, with 12 bases between. CDR3 in amino acids: CASSFVPGNYEQYF. The CDR3 nucleotides read TGTGCCAGCAGCTTTGTTCCGGGCAACTACGAGCAGTACTTC.